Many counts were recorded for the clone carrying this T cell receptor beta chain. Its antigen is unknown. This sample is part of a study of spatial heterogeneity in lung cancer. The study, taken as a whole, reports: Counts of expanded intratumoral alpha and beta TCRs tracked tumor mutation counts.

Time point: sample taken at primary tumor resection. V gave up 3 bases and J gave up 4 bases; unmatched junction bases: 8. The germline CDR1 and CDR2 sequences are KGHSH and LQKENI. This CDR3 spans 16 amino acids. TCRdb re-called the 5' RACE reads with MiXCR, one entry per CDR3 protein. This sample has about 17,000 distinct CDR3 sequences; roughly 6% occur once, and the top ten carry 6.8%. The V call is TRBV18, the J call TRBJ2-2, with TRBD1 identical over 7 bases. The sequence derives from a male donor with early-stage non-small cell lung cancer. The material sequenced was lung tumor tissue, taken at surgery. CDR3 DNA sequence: TGTGCCAGCTCACCTGCAGGACAGGATATCACCGGGGAGCTGTTTTTT. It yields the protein CASSPAGQDITGELFF.